This entry lists 7 T cell receptor beta chains sequenced from one sample in a study of early T cells in non-severe SARS-CoV-2 infection. TCRdb called the 5' RACE reads again in MiXCR, with one record for every CDR3 protein. Of some 98,000 distinct CDR3 sequences in the sample, approximately 16% were seen once. Input material: whole blood. Source of these receptors: an adult who was a healthcare worker with PCR-confirmed SARS-CoV-2 infection or an uninfected control (not recorded which).

V is TRBV20-1 and J is TRBJ2-1; tentatively, D is TRBD1 (6 bases). The V end was cut by 6 bases, the J end by 0 bases, with 15 bases between. CDR1 and CDR2 (germline): DFQATT, SNEGSKA (reference sequence). The CDR3 is made up of 15 amino acids. CDR3 residues: CSARGGLSSYNEQFF. The CDR3 bases are TGCAGTGCCCGTGGGGGCTTAAGCTCCTACAATGAGCAGTTCTTC.

The J gene is TRBJ2-7, the V gene TRBV7-2; 7 positions match TRBD2. Germline V lookup: CDR1 SGHTA, CDR2 FQGNSA. Unmatched junction bases numbered 10, after V lost 5 bases and J lost 3 bases. This CDR3 is built from 15 residues. CDR3 sequence reads: CASSPNWGGIYEQYF. The CDR3 nucleotides read TGTGCCAGCAGCCCGAACTGGGGGGGGATCTACGAGCAGTACTTC.

As DNA, the CDR3 is TGTGCCAGCTCACTCCTCCCGGGGCAGAACACTGAAGCTTTCTTT. Translation gives CASSLLPGQNTEAFF. The chain employs TRBV18 and TRBJ1-1; weak D call: TRBD1 (5 bases). The ends were cut back, 4 bases at V and 1 base at J, with 13 bases in the middle. The CDR3 covers 15 residues. Germline CDR1 is KGHSH and CDR2 is LQKENI.

The chain recombines TRBV28 with TRBJ1-5; 9 nucleotides line up with TRBD1. With V trimmed by 2 bases and J by 11 bases, 16 bases remained unmatched. The germline V gene encodes CDR1 MDHEN and CDR2 SYDVKM. The length of the CDR3 is 17 residues. The CDR3 spells CASSLAGWTGDKGAQHF. In DNA, the CDR3 is TGTGCCAGCAGTTTAGCTGGGTGGACAGGGGACAAAGGGGCCCAGCATTTT.

This chain links TRBV28 with TRBJ1-2; 7 positions agree with TRBD1. The trim removed 8 bases at V and 5 bases at J, leaving 2 bases unmatched. CDR1 and CDR2 (germline): MDHEN, SYDVKM. The CDR3 runs 11 residues. The CDR3 bases are TGTGCCAGCTGGGACAGATATGGCTACACCTTC. Translation gives CASWDRYGYTF.

V is TRBV20-1 and J is TRBJ2-1; 16 nucleotides agree with TRBD2. With 1 base clipped from V and 7 bases from J, the junction kept 10 bases outside the gene matches. CDR3 length: 18 residues. Germline loops: CDR1 DFQATT, CDR2 SNEGSKA (reference sequence). CDR3 DNA: TGCAGTGCTAGAGGTCCCGGGACTAGCGGGAGGGCATTGAATGAGCAGTTCTTC. Translated: CSARGPGTSGRALNEQFF.

The rearrangement joins TRBV18 to TRBJ2-7, with D perhaps TRBD1 or TRBD2 (5 bases each). The CDR3 is 14 residues long. The V gene's germline CDR1 is KGHSH and CDR2 LQKENI. The V and J ends lost 4 bases and 3 bases respectively, with 13 bases between them. The CDR3 protein is CASSHRDGNYEQYF. CDR3 in DNA: TGTGCCAGCTCACACCGGGACGGGAACTACGAGCAGTACTTC.